The 21 T cell receptor beta chains below all came from one sample that was sequenced in a study of identical twins. Using its own MiXCR run on the 5' RACE reads, TCRdb lists one record per CDR3 protein. The repertoire includes about 920,000 distinct CDR3 sequences, 9% to 15% of them detected once, and around 1.6% sits in the top ten. This sample was shared with a second study, whose subject was yellow fever vaccine responses in identical twins.

The sequenced sample was PBMCs. The receptors originated from a woman aged 18-29 years in good health.

The chain has TRBV12-3 or TRBV12-4 and TRBJ2-2; perhaps TRBD2 as D (6 bases). The germline V and J ends were trimmed by 5 bases and 0 bases, with 10 bases remaining between them. CDR3 length: 15 residues. This CDR3 is CASSSGSANTGELFF. DNA for the CDR3: TGTGCCAGCAGTAGCGGGTCAGCGAACACCGGGGAGCTGTTTTTT.

This clonotype was seen ten or more times. V and J are TRBV5-1 and TRBJ2-7; possible D gene TRBD1, 6 bases. The CDR3 has 13 residues. Trimming took off 3 bases at V and 2 bases at J, with 9 bases between the two ends. Germline assignment: CDR1 SGHRS and CDR2 YFSETQ. Written as DNA, the CDR3 is TGCGCCAGCAGCTCGGACAGCCCCTACGAGCAGTACTTC. Translated: CASSSDSPYEQYF.

In this sample, this clonotype turned up a few times. The J gene is TRBJ2-7, the V gene TRBV6-2 or TRBV6-3; TRBD2 agrees at 13 bases. The CDR3 totals 19 residues. Germline lookup yields CDR1 MNHEY and CDR2 SVGEGT. Trimming at V came to 2 bases and at J to 3 bases, leaving 13 bases not matched to a gene. Here the CDR3 reads CASSYPITGLAGERYEQYF. In nucleotides, the CDR3 is TGTGCCAGCAGTTACCCCATAACCGGACTAGCGGGAGAGCGCTACGAGCAGTACTTC.

V usage is TRBV20-1 and J usage is TRBJ2-5; D ambiguous. V was trimmed by 2 bases and J by 2 bases, leaving 6 bases between them. This CDR3 region has 12 residues. Germline values: CDR1 DFQATT, CDR2 SNEGSKA (reference sequence). The DNA of the CDR3 is TGCAGTGCTAGAAAGGCACAAGAGACCCAGTACTTC. Translated: CSARKAQETQYF.

In its sample, this clonotype was seen many times. This chain joins TRBV29-1 and TRBJ2-5; TRBD1 aligns across 9 bases. Germline CDR1 and CDR2: SQVTM and ANQGSEA. This CDR3 is 14 amino acids long. Unmatched junction bases numbered 7, after V lost 6 bases and J lost 2 bases. Here the CDR3 reads CSVLDRGRQETQYF. DNA of the CDR3: TGCAGCGTGTTGGACAGGGGAAGGCAAGAGACCCAGTACTTC.

This clonotype was detected many times. The chain is built from TRBV28 and TRBJ2-3; D is perhaps TRBD2 (5 bases). Trimming pared 7 bases from V and 2 bases from J, leaving 10 bases between. The CDR3 consists of 13 residues. Germline V gene sequence: CDR1 MDHEN, CDR2 SYDVKM. The CDR3 here is CASNGLPTDTQYF. CDR3 nucleotide sequence: TGTGCCAGCAACGGACTCCCCACAGATACGCAGTATTTT. Variable domain in full (rest from reference TRBV28 and TRBJ2-3): DVKVTQSSRYLVKRTGEKVFLECVQDMDHENMFWYRQDPGLGLRLIYFSYDVKMKEKGDIPEGYSVSREKKERFSLILESASTNQTSMYLCASNGLPTDTQYFGPGTRLTVL.

This clonotype was observed at least ten times. The J gene is TRBJ2-3, the V gene TRBV5-6, with unresolved D. This CDR3 has 13 residues. Germline lookup yields CDR1 SGHDT and CDR2 YYEEEE. Trimming took off 5 bases at V and 1 base at J, with 8 bases between the two ends. The chain's CDR3 is CASSLVGTDTQYF. In DNA, the CDR3 is TGTGCCAGCAGTTTAGTGGGCACAGATACGCAGTATTTT.

This clonotype has a handful of counts. The chain carries TRBV5-1 and TRBJ2-1; the match to TRBD1 covers 7 bases. The germline CDR1 and CDR2 sequences are SGHRS and YFSETQ. J lost 2 bases, V lost 0 bases, and 5 bases had no gene match. The CDR3 loop spans 16 amino acids. The CDR3 is CASSLGIGTAYNEQFF. Here the CDR3 DNA reads TGCGCCAGCAGCTTGGGAATAGGGACAGCCTACAATGAGCAGTTCTTC.

This clonotype was recorded at least ten times. V gene TRBV2 combines with J gene TRBJ2-2; D gene unclear. The germline V gene has CDR1 SNHLY and CDR2 FYNNEI. The germline V and J ends were trimmed by 9 bases and 6 bases, with 17 bases remaining between them. The CDR3 totals 14 residues. CDR3 in DNA: TGTGCCAGGCAACTGGGATTTAACGCCGGGGAGCTGTTTTTT. This encodes CARQLGFNAGELFF.

The rearrangement links TRBV12-3 or TRBV12-4 to TRBJ2-7; TRBD2 matches 13 bases. The V segment lost 5 bases and the J segment 0 bases; nucleotides outside the gene matches: 7. The CDR3 length is 17 residues. Here the CDR3 reads CASSPKTSGRTSYEQYF. CDR3 nucleotide sequence: TGTGCCAGCAGTCCCAAGACTAGCGGGAGGACCTCCTACGAGCAGTACTTC.

The J gene is TRBJ1-1, the V gene TRBV5-1; D gene ambiguous. CDR1 and CDR2 (germline): SGHRS, YFSETQ. Trimming pared 1 base from V and 6 bases from J, leaving 13 bases between. The CDR3 runs to 14 residues. The CDR3 here is CASSLSPLEAEAFF. The CDR3 bases are TGCGCCAGCAGCTTGAGCCCGCTTGAGGCTGAAGCTTTCTTT.

The rearrangement joins TRBV2 to TRBJ2-5; perhaps TRBD1 as D (6 bases). CDR1 and CDR2 from the germline V gene are SNHLY and FYNNEI. The CDR3 is 14 amino acids. V was pared by 6 bases and J by 4 bases, with 15 bases between. CDR3: CASRGDTTGETQYF. The CDR3 DNA sequence: TGTGCCAGCAGGGGGGACACCACAGGAGAGACCCAGTACTTC.

This clonotype was picked up a small number of times. The J gene is TRBJ1-2, the V gene TRBV5-6, with 12 bases lining up with TRBD1. The junction had 2 bases not matched to a gene; V was cut back by 0 bases and J by 2 bases. Germline CDR1 reads SGHDT; CDR2 reads YYEEEE. The CDR3 contains 16 residues. CDR3 bases: TGTGCCAGCAGCTTGGGGGACAGGGGGCTCAACTATGGCTACACCTTC. This sequence encodes CASSLGDRGLNYGYTF.

This clonotype was observed a few times. The chain combines TRBV10-3 with TRBJ2-2; 11 bases are a match to TRBD2. V gave up 9 bases and J gave up 2 bases; unmatched junction bases: 8. Germline values: CDR1 ENHRY, CDR2 SYGVKD. This CDR3 is 16 amino acids long. The CDR3 sequence is CAIGLAGAGNTGELFF. The CDR3 nucleotides read TGTGCCATTGGACTAGCGGGTGCCGGAAACACCGGGGAGCTGTTTTTT.

This clonotype appeared once. V usage is TRBV20-1 and J usage is TRBJ2-1; D might be TRBD2 (5 bases). V lost 3 bases, J lost 6 bases, and 21 bases lay in between. The CDR3 covers 16 residues. CDR1 is DFQATT, CDR2 SNEGSKA, per germline (reference sequence). CDR3 amino acids: CSASGTLGGVPNEQFF. The CDR3 nucleotides are TGCAGTGCTAGCGGCACCCTCGGAGGAGTGCCCAATGAGCAGTTCTTC.

In its sample, this clonotype was seen many times. This chain uses TRBV12-3 or TRBV12-4 with TRBJ2-4; D uncertain. CDR3 length: 14 amino acids. The V gene lost 6 bases and the J gene lost 0 bases, with 9 bases spanning the gap. This CDR3 is CASSGEGAKNIQYF. The CDR3 nucleotides are TGTGCCAGCAGCGGAGAAGGAGCCAAAAACATTCAGTACTTC.

This clonotype came up a few times. The chain links TRBV7-2 to TRBJ2-5; the D is unclear. This CDR3 has 14 amino acids. Between the trimmed V and J ends, which lost 5 bases and 4 bases, there was a span of 14 bases. Germline values: CDR1 SGHTA, CDR2 FQGNSA. The CDR3 DNA reads as TGTGCCAGCAGCCCAACGACGTGGGGAGAGACCCAGTACTTC. Its translation: CASSPTTWGETQYF.

This clonotype has a count of ten or more. The chain recombines TRBV7-9 with TRBJ2-1; D not certain. Looked up from germline, CDR1 is SEHNR and CDR2 is FQNEAQ (reference sequence). V was clipped by 5 bases and J by 4 bases, with 6 bases between them. The CDR3 has 12 residues. The CDR3 reads CASSPKYNEQFF. CDR3 bases: TGTGCCAGCAGCCCGAAATACAATGAGCAGTTCTTC.

The V gene is TRBV6-2 or TRBV6-3, the J gene TRBJ2-7; D is undetermined. The CDR3 has 16 amino acids. Per germline, CDR1 MNHEY and CDR2 SVGEGT. V lost 0 bases, J lost 2 bases, and 14 bases lay in between. The CDR3 loop reads CASSYSSRTETYEQYV. CDR3 nucleotide sequence: TGTGCCAGCAGTTACTCCTCCCGGACGGAAACCTACGAGCAGTACGTC.

V usage is TRBV12-3 or TRBV12-4 and J usage is TRBJ2-7, with D unresolved. Trimming shortened V by 5 bases and J by 7 bases, and 18 bases separated the two germline ends. The CDR3 consists of 14 residues. For the CDR3, the DNA is TGTGCCAGCAGTAACCAGGACCCAGAAGGAGAGCAGTACTTC. As protein: CASSNQDPEGEQYF.

This clonotype has a handful of counts. The chain is built from TRBV28 and TRBJ2-7; D ambiguous. This CDR3 is built from 13 residues. The V end lost 2 bases, the J end lost 7 bases, and 12 bases lay between the germline ends. Germline V gene lookup returns CDR1 MDHEN and CDR2 SYDVKM. The CDR3 sequence: CASSLPPTSEQYF. CDR3 in DNA: TGTGCCAGCAGTTTACCCCCGACGTCTGAGCAGTACTTC.